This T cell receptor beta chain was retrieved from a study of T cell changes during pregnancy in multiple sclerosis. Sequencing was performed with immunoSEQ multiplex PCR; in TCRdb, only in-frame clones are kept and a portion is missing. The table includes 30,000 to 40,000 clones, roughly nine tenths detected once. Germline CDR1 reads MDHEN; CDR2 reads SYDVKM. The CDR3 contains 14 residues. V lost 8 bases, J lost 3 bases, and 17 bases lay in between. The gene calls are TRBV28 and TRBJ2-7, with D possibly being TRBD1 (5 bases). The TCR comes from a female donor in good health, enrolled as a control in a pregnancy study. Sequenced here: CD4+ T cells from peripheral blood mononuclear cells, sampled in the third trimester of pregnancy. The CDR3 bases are TGTGCCAGCCTAGGGGCAGGGCTCAACTACGAGCAGTACTTC. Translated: CASLGAGLNYEQYF.